What follows are 29 T cell receptor beta chains derived from one specimen sequenced in a study of OX40 agonist ivuxolimab in advanced cancers. Using immunoSEQ multiplex PCR, the repertoire was profiled, and TCRdb retains in-frame clones only, with some absent. The sample lists more than 20,000 clones, about 88% occurring once. This sample comprised CD4+ or CD8+ T cells sorted from blood, obtained in a trial of the OX40 agonist ivuxolimab. The receptors were gathered from an adult with an advanced solid tumor such as melanoma, head and neck, liver or kidney cancer.

The chain employs TRBV2 and TRBJ1-2; tentatively, D is TRBD1 (5 bases). Looked up from germline, CDR1 is SNHLY and CDR2 is FYNNEI. This CDR3 has 15 residues. V was trimmed by 0 bases and J by 4 bases, leaving 12 bases between them. CDR3 sequence (DNA): TGTGCCAGCAGTGAAGCGCTTGGGGGGGGCTATGGCTACACCTTC. Amino acid sequence: CASSEALGGGYGYTF.

CDR3 sequence: CASRGSEQFF. The CDR3 DNA follows: TGTGCCAGCCGAGGGAGCGAGCAGTTCTTC. The chain is built from TRBV2 and TRBJ2-1; D perhaps matches TRBD2 (5 bases). V dropped 8 bases and J dropped 10 bases, with 9 bases sitting between them. In germline, CDR1 is SNHLY, CDR2 FYNNEI. This CDR3 region has 10 residues.

This clone was found a few times. The chain uses TRBV20-1 and TRBJ1-1, with D possibly TRBD1 on 5 matching bases. The CDR3 extends over 11 amino acids. V lost 6 bases to trimming and J lost 7 bases, with 12 bases between them. Germline V gene lookup returns CDR1 DFQATT and CDR2 SNEGSKA (reference sequence). For the CDR3, the DNA is TGCAGTGCGGAAGGGACGGGTGAAGCTTTCTTT. It specifies CSAEGTGEAFF.

V is TRBV19 and J is TRBJ1-1, with D perhaps matching TRBD1 (6 bases). The CDR3 consists of 13 residues. The germline V gene encodes CDR1 LNHDA and CDR2 SQIVND (reference sequence). V lost 7 bases to trimming and J lost 0 bases, with 9 bases between them. CDR3 nucleotide sequence: TGTGCCAGTAATACAGGGTTGAACACTGAAGCTTTCTTT. Encoded protein: CASNTGLNTEAFF.

The chain carries TRBV21-1 and TRBJ1-5; the D call in the table, TRBD1, was not verified against the DNA. TRBV21-1 represents a pseudogene. The CDR3 has 16 residues. In DNA form, the CDR3 reads TGTGCCAGCAGCAAAGCGGGACAGCCGAATAGCCGGCCCCAGCATTTT. Translated, it gives CASSKAGQPNSRPQHF.

Worth noting for this clone: The same CDR3 is also encoded by other DNA sequences in this sample. The genes are TRBV7-9 and TRBJ1-1; D remains ambiguous. The CDR3 runs 12 residues. Between the trimmed V and J ends, which lost 3 bases and 3 bases, there was a span of 5 bases. CDR1 and CDR2 (germline): SEHNR, FQNEAQ (reference sequence). The CDR3 here is CASSFGDTEAFF. The CDR3 DNA follows: TGTGCCAGCAGCTTCGGGGACACTGAAGCTTTCTTT.

On this clone itself: This may be a read error, as it is one base from a much larger clone. This chain's CDR3 is CANSLGQEWNQPQHF. The CDR3 region has the DNA TGTGCCAACAGCTTAGGACAGGAATGGAATCAGCCCCAGCATTTT. J is TRBJ1-5 and V is TRBV7-9, with 7 positions matching TRBD1. Germline V CDR1 and CDR2: SEHNR, FQNEAQ (reference sequence). The CDR3 consists of 15 residues.

This chain links TRBV30 with TRBJ1-2, with 7 bases matching TRBD1. Germline lookup yields CDR1 GTSNPN and CDR2 SVGIG (reference sequence). Unmatched junction bases numbered 5, after V lost 5 bases and J lost 5 bases. CDR3 length equals 12 residues. The CDR3 region is CAWEGAAYGYTF. CDR3 sequence (DNA): TGTGCCTGGGAGGGGGCAGCGTATGGCTACACCTTC.

This chain connects TRBV7-9 to TRBJ2-1, with no clear D. The CDR3 is made up of 15 amino acids. Trimming pared 2 bases from V and 6 bases from J, leaving 14 bases between. Germline V lookup: CDR1 SEHNR, CDR2 FQNEAQ (reference sequence). The CDR3 protein is CASSLPEILGNEQFF. CDR3 sequence (DNA): TGTGCCAGCAGCTTACCGGAGATCTTGGGCAATGAGCAGTTCTTC.

The chain carries TRBV5-1 and TRBJ1-1; D gene ambiguous. The CDR3 has 15 residues. The ends were cut back, 4 bases at V and 0 bases at J, with 13 bases in the middle. Germline V gives CDR1 SGHRS, CDR2 YFSETQ. The CDR3 here is CASSLGYGLNTEAFF. The DNA of the CDR3 is TGCGCCAGCAGCCTAGGGTACGGGTTGAACACTGAAGCTTTCTTT.

This chain connects TRBV2 to TRBJ1-5; no reliable D call. There are 15 residues in the CDR3. CDR1 is SNHLY, CDR2 FYNNEI, per germline. Trimming removed 3 bases at V and 3 bases at J, with 12 bases between. The CDR3 coding sequence is TGTGCCAGCAGTGAGAGGCGGGATTACAATCAGCCCCAGCATTTT. Its protein is CASSERRDYNQPQHF.

The sample holds one count of this clone. This chain connects TRBV6-7 to TRBJ2-1, with D tentatively TRBD1 or TRBD2 (5 bases each). TRBV6-7 carries the ORF label, with uncertain function. The CDR3 contains 18 residues. V lost 0 bases and J lost 8, with 23 bases in between. The CDR3, as DNA: TGTGCCAGCAGTTACTCGAGGGACCCTCTGAGGGCAGGCGATGAGCAGTTCTTC. Translating it yields CASSYSRDPLRAGDEQFF.

The CDR3 DNA sequence: TGCGCCAGCAGCCCGGACAGGGGGCTAGACACTGAAGCTTTCTTT. The encoded protein is CASSPDRGLDTEAFF. This chain joins TRBV5-1 and TRBJ1-1, with 11 bases that match TRBD1. Trimming at V came to 4 bases and at J to 3 bases, leaving 5 bases not matched to a gene. From germline, CDR1 is SGHRS and CDR2 YFSETQ. There are 15 residues in the CDR3.

This chain connects TRBV30 to TRBJ2-1; D remains unclear. Germline V gene sequence: CDR1 GTSNPN, CDR2 SVGIG (reference sequence). The CDR3 consists of 15 residues. V was shortened by 0 bases and J by 6 bases, with 15 bases between the two germline ends. CDR3 nucleotide sequence: TGTGCCTGGAGTGTAAGTCCCACGCGGCTCAATGAGCAGTTCTTC. This gives the protein CAWSVSPTRLNEQFF.

This clone came up a few times. This chain uses TRBV6-1 with TRBJ2-6, with D uncertain. Trimming cost V 2 bases and J 0 bases, with 5 bases left between them. Germline V lookup: CDR1 MNHNS, CDR2 SASEGT. This CDR3 region has 15 residues. In DNA form, the CDR3 reads TGTGCCAGCAGTGAACGAGCCTCTGGGGCCAACGTCCTGACTTTC. Its protein product is CASSERASGANVLTF.

This clone has a handful of counts. The gene calls are TRBV7-2 and TRBJ2-7, with 7 bases aligning to TRBD1. Germline V CDR1 and CDR2: SGHTA, FQGNSA. Germline trimming cut 8 bases from V and 2 bases from J; bases unmatched to any gene: 6. The CDR3 runs 13 residues. For the CDR3, the DNA is TGTGCCAGCGGAGGACAGGTTACCTACGAGCAGTACTTC. Residues: CASGGQVTYEQYF.

This clone has a single count. The rearrangement links TRBV6-5 to TRBJ1-3; 7 nucleotides agree with TRBD1. The germline gives CDR1 MNHEY, CDR2 SVGAGI. This CDR3 is 16 amino acids long. The V and J ends lost 4 bases and 0 bases, in that order; junction bases with no gene match: 6. Here the CDR3 DNA reads TGTGCCAGCAGTTTAACGAGGACAGGCTCTGGAAACACCATATATTTT. Its protein product is CASSLTRTGSGNTIYF.

V is TRBV27 and J is TRBJ2-7, with 8 bases lining up with TRBD2. J gave up 6 bases and V 3 bases, and 13 bases lay outside the gene matches. The CDR3 length is 16 residues. Per germline, CDR1 MNHEY and CDR2 SMNVEV (reference sequence). The CDR3 sequence is CASSFSGGPLPFEQYF. The CDR3 nucleotides read TGTGCCAGCAGTTTCAGCGGGGGACCGCTTCCCTTCGAGCAGTACTTC.

This sequence joins TRBV5-5 and TRBJ2-3, with D hard to call. Germline assignment: CDR1 SGHKS and CDR2 YYEKEE (reference sequence). Trimming stripped 0 bases from V and 1 base from J, with 6 bases between. The CDR3 spans 14 residues. CDR3 sequence: CASSLEDGTDTQYF. CDR3 bases: TGTGCCAGCAGCTTGGAGGATGGCACAGATACGCAGTATTTT.

This chain joins TRBV5-1 and TRBJ2-3; D possibly matches TRBD1 or TRBD2 (5 bases each). This CDR3 has 14 residues. Trimming removed 7 bases at V and 1 base at J, with 13 bases between. Germline V gene sequence: CDR1 SGHRS, CDR2 YFSETQ. The CDR3 bases are TGCGCCAGCCGCGGAAGGGGAGGCACAGATACGCAGTATTTT. It is translated as CASRGRGGTDTQYF.

This sequence joins TRBV11-2 and TRBJ2-5; no firm D call. The end of the DNA is better explained by TRBJ2-7, so the J call may be wrong. This CDR3 region has 14 residues. Germline V CDR1 and CDR2: SGHAT, FQNNGV. CDR3 nucleotides: TGTGCCAGCAGCTTAGATCCCGGTTTATACGAGCAGTACTTC. Translation gives CASSLDPGLYEQYF.

This chain connects TRBV5-6 to TRBJ1-6; D not certain. The CDR3 contains 16 residues. Germline V gives CDR1 SGHDT, CDR2 YYEEEE. The germline V and J ends were trimmed by 2 bases and 5 bases, with 14 bases remaining between them. The CDR3 sequence: CASSFSLGWDNSPLHF. For the CDR3, the DNA is TGTGCCAGCAGCTTCTCTCTGGGTTGGGATAATTCACCCCTCCACTTT.

V usage is TRBV4-1 and J usage is TRBJ2-3; 9 bases align to TRBD1. This CDR3 has 15 amino acids. Trimming removed 5 bases from V and 2 bases from J; junction bases left unmatched: 5. Germline V gene data show CDR1 as MGHRA and CDR2 as YSYEKL. The CDR3 reads CASSARTGDTDTQYF. The CDR3 nucleotides are TGCGCCAGCAGCGCCCGGACAGGGGACACAGATACGCAGTATTTT.

The genes are TRBV19 and TRBJ1-1; no reliable D call. CDR3 length equals 15 residues. V lost 1 base and J 4 bases, leaving 13 bases between the germline ends. Germline V gene lookup returns CDR1 LNHDA and CDR2 SQIVND (reference sequence). The CDR3 spells CASSIGMGFSTEAFF. The CDR3 region has the DNA TGTGCCAGTAGTATAGGTATGGGGTTTAGCACTGAAGCTTTCTTT.

Sample share makes this clone medium-sized. The genes are TRBV7-9 and TRBJ2-3; no definite D call. CDR3 length: 12 residues. Trimming pared 7 bases from V and 6 bases from J, leaving 11 bases between. CDR1 and CDR2 from the germline V gene are SEHNR and FQNEAQ (reference sequence). The CDR3 nucleotides are TGTGCCAGCACCCCGCGTGTGGATACGCAGTATTTT. Amino acids: CASTPRVDTQYF.

The count of this clone is one. The chain combines TRBV21-1 with TRBJ1-1. TRBV21-1 is a pseudogene locus. This CDR3 comprises 16 residues. The CDR3 sequence: CASSKECGGCLIEAFF. For the CDR3, the DNA is TGTGCCAGCAGCAAAGAGTGTGGAGGGTGCCTAATTGAAGCTTTCTTT.

This rearrangement joins TRBV27 to TRBJ2-6; D unclear. The CDR3 contains 14 residues. V lost 2 bases, J lost 1 base, and 3 bases lay in between. Germline V gene lookup returns CDR1 MNHEY and CDR2 SMNVEV (reference sequence). CDR3 nucleotide sequence: TGTGCCAGCAGTTTACGGTCTGGGGCCAACGTCCTGACTTTC. This encodes CASSLRSGANVLTF.

J is TRBJ1-2 and V is TRBV28; D possibly corresponds to TRBD1 (6 bases). Germline lookup yields CDR1 MDHEN and CDR2 SYDVKM. V lost 5 bases and J lost 2, with 12 bases in between. This CDR3 spans 14 amino acids. The CDR3 DNA is TGTGCCAGCAGTCTAGGAACAGGGAACTATGGCTACACCTTC. Residues: CASSLGTGNYGYTF.

The rearrangement joins TRBV6-5 to TRBJ1-1; TRBD1 might be the D (6 bases). The length of the CDR3 is 14 residues. CDR1 is MNHEY and CDR2 is SVGAGI in the germline V gene. Trimming pared 0 bases from V and 2 bases from J, leaving 7 bases between. The DNA of the CDR3 is TGTGCCAGCAGTTACTCCAGGGGCAACACTGAAGCTTTCTTT. Protein sequence: CASSYSRGNTEAFF.